This T cell receptor (beta chain) was sequenced for a study of spatial heterogeneity in lung cancer. Study-wide context: There were 72 donors, all of them untreated patients with early-stage non-small cell lung cancer. Sequences of the beta chain were consistently detected in greater numbers than alpha-chain sequences. Broader study findings: Ubiquitous expanded tumor TCRs were observed in blood more at resection than follow-up.

Trimming stripped 9 bases from V and 0 bases from J, with 9 bases between. From germline, CDR1 is SGHTA and CDR2 FQGNSA. The CDR3 spans 13 residues. This clonotype was recorded a few times. Its antigen is not identified. Time point here: blood at routine non-recurrence follow-up after resection. Unsorted whole RNA from tumor, nontumor lung or frozen PBMC underwent sequencing. TCRdb itself ran the 5' RACE reads through MiXCR, one entry per CDR3 protein. The top ten clones hold approximately 20% of a sample with 20,000 to 30,000 distinct CDR3 sequences, approximately 6% of them seen once. The TCR originated in a male donor with early-stage non-small cell lung cancer. The chain links TRBV7-2 to TRBJ2-1; a possible D gene is TRBD2 (6 bases). The sample consisted of PBMCs, taken at follow-up. The CDR3, as DNA: TGTGCCAGTGGAGGGAGCTCCTACAATGAGCAGTTCTTC. Its protein product is CASGGSSYNEQFF.